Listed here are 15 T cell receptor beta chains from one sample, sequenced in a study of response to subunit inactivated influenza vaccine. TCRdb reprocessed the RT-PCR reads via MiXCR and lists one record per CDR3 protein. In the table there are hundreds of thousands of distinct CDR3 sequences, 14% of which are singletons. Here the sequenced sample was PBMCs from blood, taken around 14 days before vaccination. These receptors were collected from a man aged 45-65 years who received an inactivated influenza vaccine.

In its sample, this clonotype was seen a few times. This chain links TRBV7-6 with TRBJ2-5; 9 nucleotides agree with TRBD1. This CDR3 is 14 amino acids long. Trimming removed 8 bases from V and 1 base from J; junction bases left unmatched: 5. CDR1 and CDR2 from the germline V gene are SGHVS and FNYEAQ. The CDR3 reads CASRQGVGQETQYF. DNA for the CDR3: TGTGCCAGCCGACAGGGGGTAGGCCAAGAGACCCAGTACTTC.

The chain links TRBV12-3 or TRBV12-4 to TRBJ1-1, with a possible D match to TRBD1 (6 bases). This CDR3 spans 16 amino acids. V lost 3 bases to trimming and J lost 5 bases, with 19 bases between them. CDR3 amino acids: CASSLGRGVRGTEAFF. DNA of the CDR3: TGTGCCAGCAGTTTGGGCAGGGGAGTTCGGGGGACTGAAGCTTTCTTT.

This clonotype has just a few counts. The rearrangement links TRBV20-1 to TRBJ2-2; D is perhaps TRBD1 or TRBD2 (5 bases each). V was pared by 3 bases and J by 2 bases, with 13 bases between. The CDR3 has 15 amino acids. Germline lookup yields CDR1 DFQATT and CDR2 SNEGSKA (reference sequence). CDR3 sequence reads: CSASGWGPNTGELFF. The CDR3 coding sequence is TGCAGTGCTAGTGGATGGGGACCCAACACCGGGGAGCTGTTTTTT.

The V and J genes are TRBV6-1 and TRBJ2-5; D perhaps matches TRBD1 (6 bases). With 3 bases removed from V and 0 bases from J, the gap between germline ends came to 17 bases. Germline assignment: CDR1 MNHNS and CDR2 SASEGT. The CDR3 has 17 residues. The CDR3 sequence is CASSDPRQGMYQETQYF. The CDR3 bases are TGTGCCAGCAGTGATCCCCGGCAGGGGATGTACCAAGAGACCCAGTACTTC.

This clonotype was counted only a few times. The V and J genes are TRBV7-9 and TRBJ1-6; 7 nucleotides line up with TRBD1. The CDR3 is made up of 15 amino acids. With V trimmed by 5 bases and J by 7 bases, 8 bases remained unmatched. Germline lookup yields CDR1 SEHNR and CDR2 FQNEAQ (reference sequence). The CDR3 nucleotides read TGTGCCAGCAGCCACCCCGGGACAGCCAATTCACCCCTCCACTTT. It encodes CASSHPGTANSPLHF.

The CDR3: CAWRPGTDTQYF. CDR3 nucleotide sequence: TGTGCCTGGAGACCCGGCACAGATACGCAGTATTTT. This chain links TRBV30 with TRBJ2-3; D remains ambiguous. V lost 3 bases and J 1 base, leaving 5 bases between the germline ends. CDR1 is GTSNPN and CDR2 is SVGIG in the germline V gene (reference sequence). This CDR3 is built from 12 residues.

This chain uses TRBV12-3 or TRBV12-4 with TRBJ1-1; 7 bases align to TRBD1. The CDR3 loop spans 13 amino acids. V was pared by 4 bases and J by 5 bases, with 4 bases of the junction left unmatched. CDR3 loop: CASSSTGLTEAFF. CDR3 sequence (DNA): TGTGCCAGCAGTTCGACAGGGTTAACTGAAGCTTTCTTT.

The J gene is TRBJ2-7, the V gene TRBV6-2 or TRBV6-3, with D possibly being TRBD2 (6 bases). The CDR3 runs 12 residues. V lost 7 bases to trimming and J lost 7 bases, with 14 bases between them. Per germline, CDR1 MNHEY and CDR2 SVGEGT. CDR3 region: CASISGVGEQYF. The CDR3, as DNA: TGTGCCAGCATCTCGGGAGTGGGAGAGCAGTACTTC.

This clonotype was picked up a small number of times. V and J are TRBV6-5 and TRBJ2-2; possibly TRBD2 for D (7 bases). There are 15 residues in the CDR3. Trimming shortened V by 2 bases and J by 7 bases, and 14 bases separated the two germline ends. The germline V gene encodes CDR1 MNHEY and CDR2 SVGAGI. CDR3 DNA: TGTGCCAGCAGTTACGTAGGAGGGGGGGTCGGGGAGCTGTTTTTT. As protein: CASSYVGGGVGELFF.

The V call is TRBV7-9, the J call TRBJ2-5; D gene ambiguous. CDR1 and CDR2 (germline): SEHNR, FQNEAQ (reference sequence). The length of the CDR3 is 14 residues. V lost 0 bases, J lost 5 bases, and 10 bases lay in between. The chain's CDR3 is CASSLAYGLETQYF. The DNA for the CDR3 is TGTGCCAGCAGCTTAGCGTACGGTCTGGAGACCCAGTACTTC.

The CDR3 DNA follows: TGTGCCAGCAGGTCCTCCTCGGAGACCCAGTACTTC. Its translation: CASRSSSETQYF. This rearrangement joins TRBV12-3 or TRBV12-4 to TRBJ2-5; D is unclear. The CDR3 consists of 12 residues. The V end was cut by 6 bases, the J end by 5 bases, with 10 bases between.

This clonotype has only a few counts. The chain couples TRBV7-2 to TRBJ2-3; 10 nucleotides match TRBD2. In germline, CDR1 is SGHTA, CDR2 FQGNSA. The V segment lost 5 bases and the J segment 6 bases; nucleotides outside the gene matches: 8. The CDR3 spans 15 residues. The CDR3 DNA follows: TGTGCCAGCAGCCCCACCGGGACTAGCGTTGATACGCAGTATTTT. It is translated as CASSPTGTSVDTQYF. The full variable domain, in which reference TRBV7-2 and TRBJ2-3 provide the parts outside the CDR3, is GAGVSQSPSNKVTEKGKDVELRCDPISGHTALYWYRQSLGQGLEFLIYFQGNSAPDKSGLPSDRFSAERTGGSVSTLTIQRTQQEDSAVYLCASSPTGTSVDTQYFGPGTRLTVL.

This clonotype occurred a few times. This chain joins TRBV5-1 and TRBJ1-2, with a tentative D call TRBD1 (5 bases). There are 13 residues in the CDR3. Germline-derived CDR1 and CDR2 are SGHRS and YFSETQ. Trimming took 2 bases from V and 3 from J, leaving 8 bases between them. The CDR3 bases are TGCGCCAGCAGCTTAAGGGACGACTATGGCTACACCTTC. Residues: CASSLRDDYGYTF.

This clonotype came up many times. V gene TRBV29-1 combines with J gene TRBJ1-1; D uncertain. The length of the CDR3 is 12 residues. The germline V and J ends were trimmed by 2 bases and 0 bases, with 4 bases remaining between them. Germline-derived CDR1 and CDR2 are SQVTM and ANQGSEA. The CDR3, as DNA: TGCAGCGTTGAAACGTTGAACACTGAAGCTTTCTTT. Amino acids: CSVETLNTEAFF.

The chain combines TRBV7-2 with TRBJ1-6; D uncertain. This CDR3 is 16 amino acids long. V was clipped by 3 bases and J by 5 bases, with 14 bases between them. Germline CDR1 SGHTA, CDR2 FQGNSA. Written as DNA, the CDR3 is TGTGCCAGCAGCTTTTGGGGTTTCCGTGATAATTCACCCCTCCACTTT. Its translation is CASSFWGFRDNSPLHF.